This TCR beta chain was retrieved from a study of T cells after yellow fever vaccination. CDR3 length: 12 residues. Germline V gene sequence: CDR1 SGHVS, CDR2 FNYEAQ. V trimming: 4 bases; J trimming: 9 bases; junction bases outside the gene matches: 2. Points from the study as a whole: Few clonotypes appeared in both CD4 and CD8 compartments. A secondary response was less intense yet reached its peak sooner, at day 5 versus 15.

This clonotype was detected ten times or more. Its antigen is unidentified. TCRdb fed the 5' RACE reads into MiXCR, producing one record per CDR3 protein. The sample records 95,000 to 100,000 distinct CDR3 sequences, 5.8% being singletons. The source material was CD8+ T cells sorted from PBMCs, sampled 10 days after the yellow fever booster vaccination. This chain connects TRBV7-6 to TRBJ2-4, with TRBD1 matching 8 bases. The receptor comes from a man between 18 and 29 years old who received the YFV17D yellow fever vaccine. CDR3 DNA sequence: TGTGCCAGCAGCTCGGGGACAGGCATTCAGTACTTC. It translates to CASSSGTGIQYF.